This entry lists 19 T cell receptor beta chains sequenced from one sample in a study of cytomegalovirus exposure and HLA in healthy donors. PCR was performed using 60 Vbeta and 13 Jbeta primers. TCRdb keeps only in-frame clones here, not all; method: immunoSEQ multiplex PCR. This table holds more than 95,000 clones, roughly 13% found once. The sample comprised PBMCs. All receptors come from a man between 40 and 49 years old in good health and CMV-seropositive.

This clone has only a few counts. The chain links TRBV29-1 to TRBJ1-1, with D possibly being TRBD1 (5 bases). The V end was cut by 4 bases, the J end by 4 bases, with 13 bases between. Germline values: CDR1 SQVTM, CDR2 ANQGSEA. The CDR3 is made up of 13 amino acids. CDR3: CSVVGQGGTEAFF. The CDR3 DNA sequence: TGCAGCGTTGTAGGGCAGGGTGGCACTGAAGCTTTCTTT.

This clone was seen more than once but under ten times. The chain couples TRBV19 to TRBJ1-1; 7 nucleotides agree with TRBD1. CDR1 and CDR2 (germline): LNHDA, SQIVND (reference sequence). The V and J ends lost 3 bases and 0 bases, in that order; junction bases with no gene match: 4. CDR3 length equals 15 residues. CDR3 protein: CASSIGTDMNTEAFF. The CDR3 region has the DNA TGTGCCAGTAGTATCGGGACAGACATGAACACTGAAGCTTTCTTT.

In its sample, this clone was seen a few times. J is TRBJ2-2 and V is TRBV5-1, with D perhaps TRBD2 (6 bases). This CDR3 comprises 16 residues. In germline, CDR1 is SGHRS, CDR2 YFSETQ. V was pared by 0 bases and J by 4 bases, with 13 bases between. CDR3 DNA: TGCGCCAGCAGCTTGGCGACTCTAGCGTCCACCGGGGAGCTGTTTTTT. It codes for CASSLATLASTGELFF.

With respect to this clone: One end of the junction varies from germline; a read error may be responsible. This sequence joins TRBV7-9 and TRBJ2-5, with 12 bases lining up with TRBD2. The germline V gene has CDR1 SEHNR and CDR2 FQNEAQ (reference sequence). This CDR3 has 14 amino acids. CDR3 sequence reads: CASRSSGREENQYF. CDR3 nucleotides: TGTGCCAGCAGATCTAGCGGGAGGGAGGAGAACCAGTACTTC.

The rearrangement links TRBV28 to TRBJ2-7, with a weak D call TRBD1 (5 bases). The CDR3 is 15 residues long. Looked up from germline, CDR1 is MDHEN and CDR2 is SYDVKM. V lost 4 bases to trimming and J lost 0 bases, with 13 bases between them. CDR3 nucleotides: TGTGCCAGCAGTTCCCCGGCTGACAGCTCCTACGAGCAGTACTTC. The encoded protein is CASSSPADSSYEQYF. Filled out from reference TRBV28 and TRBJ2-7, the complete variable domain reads DVKVTQSSRYLVKRTGEKVFLECVQDMDHENMFWYRQDPGLGLRLIYFSYDVKMKEKGDIPEGYSVSREKKERFSLILESASTNQTSMYLCASSSPADSSYEQYFGPGTRLTVT.

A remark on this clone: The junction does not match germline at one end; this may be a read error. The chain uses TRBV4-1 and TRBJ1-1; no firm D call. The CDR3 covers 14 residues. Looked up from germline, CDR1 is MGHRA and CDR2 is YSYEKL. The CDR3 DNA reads TGCGCCAGCAGCCCGCCTGAAATTGACACTGAAGCCTTCTTT. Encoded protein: CASSPPEIDTEAFF.

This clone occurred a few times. Written as DNA, the CDR3 is TGTGCCAGCAGCTCGCAGGGGAATCAGCCCCAGCATTTT. It codes for CASSSQGNQPQHF. The V call is TRBV7-8, the J call TRBJ1-5; a weak D match, TRBD1 (6 bases). Germline V lookup: CDR1 SGHVS, CDR2 FQNEAQ. Trimming pared 4 bases from V and 4 bases from J, leaving 8 bases between. This CDR3 is 13 amino acids long.

CDR3 DNA: TGCGCCAGCAGCTCCGGACAGGCCAGCCGCCGTTGGCACACTGAAGCTTTCTTT. Its translation: CASSSGQASRRWHTEAFF. V is TRBV5-1 and J is TRBJ1-1, with 7 nucleotides matching TRBD1. Germline V gives CDR1 SGHRS, CDR2 YFSETQ. The V segment lost 3 bases and the J segment 3 bases; nucleotides outside the gene matches: 17. The CDR3 is 18 amino acids.

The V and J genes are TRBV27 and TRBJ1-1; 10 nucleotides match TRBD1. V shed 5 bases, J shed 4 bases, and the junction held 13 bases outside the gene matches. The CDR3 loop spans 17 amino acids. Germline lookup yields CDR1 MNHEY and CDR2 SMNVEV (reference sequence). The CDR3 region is CASSPKGTGVRFTEAFF. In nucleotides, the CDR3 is TGTGCCAGCAGTCCGAAAGGGACAGGGGTACGATTCACTGAAGCTTTCTTT.

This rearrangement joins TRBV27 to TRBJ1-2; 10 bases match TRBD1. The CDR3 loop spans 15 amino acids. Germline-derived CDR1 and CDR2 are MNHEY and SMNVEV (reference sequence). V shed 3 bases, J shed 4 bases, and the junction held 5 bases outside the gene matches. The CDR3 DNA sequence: TGTGCCAGCAGTTTGACAGGGGGCGAGGTCTATGGCTACACCTTC. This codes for CASSLTGGEVYGYTF.

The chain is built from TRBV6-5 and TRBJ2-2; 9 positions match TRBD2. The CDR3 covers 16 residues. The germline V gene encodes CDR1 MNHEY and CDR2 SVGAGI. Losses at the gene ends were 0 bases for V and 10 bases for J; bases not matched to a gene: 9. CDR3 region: CASSYSAGGLWQELFF. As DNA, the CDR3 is TGTGCCAGCAGTTACTCTGCGGGAGGGCTTTGGCAGGAGCTGTTTTTT.

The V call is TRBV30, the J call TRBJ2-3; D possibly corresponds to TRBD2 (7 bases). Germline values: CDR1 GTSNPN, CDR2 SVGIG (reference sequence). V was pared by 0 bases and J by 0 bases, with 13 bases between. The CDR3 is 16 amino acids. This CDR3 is CAWSVGGGPSTDTQYF. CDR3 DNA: TGTGCCTGGAGTGTGGGAGGGGGACCAAGCACAGATACGCAGTATTTT.

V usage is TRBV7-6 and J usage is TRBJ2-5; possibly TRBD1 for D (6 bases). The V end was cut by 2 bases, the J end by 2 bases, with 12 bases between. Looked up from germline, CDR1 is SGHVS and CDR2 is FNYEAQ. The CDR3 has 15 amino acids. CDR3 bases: TGTGCCAGCAGCTTATTTCAGGGGCCTCAAGAGACCCAGTACTTC. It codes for CASSLFQGPQETQYF. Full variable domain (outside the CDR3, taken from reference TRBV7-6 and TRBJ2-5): GAGVSQSPRYKVTKRGQDVALRCDPISGHVSLYWYRQALGQGPEFLTYFNYEAQQDKSGLPNDRFSAERPEGSISTLTIQRTEQRDSAMYRCASSLFQGPQETQYFGPGTRLLVL.

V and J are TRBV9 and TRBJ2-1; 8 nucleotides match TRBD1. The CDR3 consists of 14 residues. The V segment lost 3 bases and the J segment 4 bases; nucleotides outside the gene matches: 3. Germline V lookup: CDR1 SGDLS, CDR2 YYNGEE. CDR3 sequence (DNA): TGTGCCAGCAGCGGTGGACAGGGTTACAATGAGCAGTTCTTC. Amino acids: CASSGGQGYNEQFF.

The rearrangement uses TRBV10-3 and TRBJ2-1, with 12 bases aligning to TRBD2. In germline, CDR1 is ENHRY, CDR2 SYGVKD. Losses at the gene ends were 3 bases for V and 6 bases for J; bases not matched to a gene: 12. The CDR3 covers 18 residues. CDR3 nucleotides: TGTGCCATCAGTGATCCTTGGACTAGCGGGGAGGGGACCAATGAGCAGTTCTTC. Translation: CAISDPWTSGEGTNEQFF.

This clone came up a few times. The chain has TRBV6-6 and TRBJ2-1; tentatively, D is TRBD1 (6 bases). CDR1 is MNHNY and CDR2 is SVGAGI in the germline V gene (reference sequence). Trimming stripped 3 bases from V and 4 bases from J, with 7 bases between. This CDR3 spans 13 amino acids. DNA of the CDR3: TGTGCCAGCAGTTATCAGGGGTACAATGAGCAGTTCTTC. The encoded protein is CASSYQGYNEQFF.

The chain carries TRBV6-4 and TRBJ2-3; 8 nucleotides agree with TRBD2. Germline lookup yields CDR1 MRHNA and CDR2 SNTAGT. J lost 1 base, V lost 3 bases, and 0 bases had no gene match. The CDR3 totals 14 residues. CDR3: CASSEAGGTDTQYF. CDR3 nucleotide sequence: TGTGCCAGCAGTGAAGCGGGAGGCACAGATACGCAGTATTTT.

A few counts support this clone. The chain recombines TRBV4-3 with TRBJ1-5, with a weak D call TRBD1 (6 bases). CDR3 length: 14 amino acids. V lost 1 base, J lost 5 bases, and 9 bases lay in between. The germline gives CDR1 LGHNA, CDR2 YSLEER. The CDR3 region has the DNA TGCGCCAGCAGCCAAGGCAGGGGTGATCAGCCCCAGCATTTT. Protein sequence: CASSQGRGDQPQHF.

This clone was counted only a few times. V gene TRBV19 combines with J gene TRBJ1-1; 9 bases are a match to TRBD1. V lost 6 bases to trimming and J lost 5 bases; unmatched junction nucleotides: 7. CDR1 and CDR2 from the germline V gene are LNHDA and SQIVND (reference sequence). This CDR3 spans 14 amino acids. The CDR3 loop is CASRQDRGITEAFF. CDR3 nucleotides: TGTGCCAGTAGGCAGGACAGGGGAATTACTGAAGCTTTCTTT. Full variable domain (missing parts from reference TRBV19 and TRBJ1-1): DGGITQSPKYLFRKEGQNVTLSCEQNLNHDAMYWYRQDPGQGLRLIYYSQIVNDFQKGDIAEGYSVSREKKESFPLTVTSAQKNPTAFYLCASRQDRGITEAFFGQGTRLTVV.